This T cell receptor beta chain was obtained from a study of naive and memory T cell subsets. Germline assignment: CDR1 DFQATT and CDR2 SNEGSKA (reference sequence). This CDR3 is 15 amino acids long. V trimming: 3 bases; J trimming: 9 bases; junction bases outside the gene matches: 8. The study's findings and limits: TCR transcript changes with activation or differentiation may affect this RNA method.

The table lists this clonotype with many counts. Antigen unknown. The library had UMIs added by 3' ligation of an oligonucleotide to TCR cDNA. Four PCR rounds used nested alpha and beta constant region primers plus the SP2 primer. For blood and skin samples, reverse transcription used TCR alpha and beta constant primers. TCRdb itself ran the UMI-ligation and nested PCR reads through MiXCR, one entry per CDR3 protein. The sample contains about 25,000 distinct CDR3 sequences, roughly 5.2% of which appear only once. The sequence came from an adult in good health. This chain joins TRBV20-1 and TRBJ1-6; 10 bases map to TRBD1. Sequencing input: blood. CDR3 sequence (DNA): TGCAGTGCTAGGGCTTGGACAGGGGGTGTTTCACCCCTCCACTTT. Encoded protein: CSARAWTGGVSPLHF.